The present T cell receptor beta chain was sequenced within a study of T cell responses to AZD1222 COVID-19 vaccine. Study conclusions and caveats: Receipt of two AZD1222 doses was followed by a rise in Spike-specific TCR breadth and depth. The sample set comprised mostly white British donors with more females, and clonal diversity was possibly underestimated.

As concerns this clone: Its specificity is unknown.

Doses given second, at about 4 or about 12 weeks, were pooled. Libraries were prepared by immunoSEQ multiplex PCR; TCRdb keeps only in-frame clonotypes and omits some of them. Counted here are 90,000 to 120,000 clones, 70% to 90% occurring once; the ten biggest clones make up about 5%. V lost 3 bases to trimming and J lost 1 base, with 13 bases between them. The CDR3 spans 16 residues. CDR1 is MDHEN, CDR2 SYDVKM, per germline. The chain joins TRBV28 to TRBJ1-5; a weak D match, TRBD1 (5 bases). The source was peripheral blood, collected 28 days after the second AZD1222 dose. This clonotype was obtained from an adult who received the AZD1222 COVID-19 vaccine. CDR3 sequence reads: CASSFPLGGSNQPQHF. As DNA, the CDR3 is TGTGCCAGCAGTTTCCCCCTTGGGGGGAGCAATCAGCCCCAGCATTTT.